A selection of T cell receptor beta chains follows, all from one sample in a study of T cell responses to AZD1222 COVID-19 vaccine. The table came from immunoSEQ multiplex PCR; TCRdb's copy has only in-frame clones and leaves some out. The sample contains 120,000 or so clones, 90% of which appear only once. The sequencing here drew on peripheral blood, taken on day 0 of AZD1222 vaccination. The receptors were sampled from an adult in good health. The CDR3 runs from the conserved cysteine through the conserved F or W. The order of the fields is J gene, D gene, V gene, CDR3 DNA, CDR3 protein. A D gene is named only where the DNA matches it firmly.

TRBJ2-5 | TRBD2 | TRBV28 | TGTGCCAGCAGTCTATCATTAGGACTAGCGGGGAAAGAGACCCAGTACTTC | CASSLSLGLAGKETQYF
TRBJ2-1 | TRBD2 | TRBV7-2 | TGTGCCAGCAGCTTCGGCGGGGGGTACAATGAGCAGTTCTTC | CASSFGGGYNEQFF
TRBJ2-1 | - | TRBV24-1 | TGTGCCACCGGGGGCGGGCTTCCATACAATGAGCAGTTCTTC | CATGGGLPYNEQFF
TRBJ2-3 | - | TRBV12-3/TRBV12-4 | TGTGCCAGCAGGGCAGGGTACACAGATACGCAGTATTTT | CASRAGYTDTQYF
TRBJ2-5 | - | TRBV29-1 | TGCAGCGCTTCACCAGGGTTTGGGGAGACCCAGTACTTC | CSASPGFGETQYF
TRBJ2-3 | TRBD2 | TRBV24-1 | TGTGCCACCAGTGATTTGCGGGCGGGAGGCGCAGATACGCAGTATTTT | CATSDLRAGGADTQYF
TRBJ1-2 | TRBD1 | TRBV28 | TGTGCCAGCAGCCCACAGGGGCCCTATGGCTACACCTTC | CASSPQGPYGYTF
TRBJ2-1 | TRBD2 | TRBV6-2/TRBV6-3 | TGTGCCAGCAGCTGGGGAGGGACTAGCGGATCCCATGAGCAGTTCTTC | CASSWGGTSGSHEQFF
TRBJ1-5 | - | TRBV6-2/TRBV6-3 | TGTGCCAGCAGTTACTCGACGGGGGGTTCGTATCAGCCCCAGCATTTT | CASSYSTGGSYQPQHF
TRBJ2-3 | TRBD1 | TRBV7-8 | TGTGCCAGCAGCGTGACAGGGCGCACGTTCACAGATACGCAGTATTTT | CASSVTGRTFTDTQYF
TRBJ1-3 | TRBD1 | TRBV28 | TGTGCCAGCAGGAAAAACCGGACAGGGGGCTTCTTCGGCCAGGGAAACACCATATATTTT | CASRKNRTGGFFGQGNTIYF
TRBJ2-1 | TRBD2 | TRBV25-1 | TGTGCCAGCAGTGAAGCTGAGCGGGAGTACTACAATGAGCAGTTCTTC | CASSEAEREYYNEQFF
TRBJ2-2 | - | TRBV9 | TGTGCCAGCAGCGTAGGGCCCCTTGCCCAGGCCGGGGAGCTGTTTTTT | CASSVGPLAQAGELFF
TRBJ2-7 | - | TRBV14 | TGTGCCAGCAGCCAAGCTCAGGGGGTAGCGGGAAATGAGCAGTACTTC | CASSQAQGVAGNEQYF
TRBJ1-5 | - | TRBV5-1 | TGCGCCAGCAGCGCGGGCAACGCAGATAGCAATCAGCCCCAGCATTTT | CASSAGNADSNQPQHF